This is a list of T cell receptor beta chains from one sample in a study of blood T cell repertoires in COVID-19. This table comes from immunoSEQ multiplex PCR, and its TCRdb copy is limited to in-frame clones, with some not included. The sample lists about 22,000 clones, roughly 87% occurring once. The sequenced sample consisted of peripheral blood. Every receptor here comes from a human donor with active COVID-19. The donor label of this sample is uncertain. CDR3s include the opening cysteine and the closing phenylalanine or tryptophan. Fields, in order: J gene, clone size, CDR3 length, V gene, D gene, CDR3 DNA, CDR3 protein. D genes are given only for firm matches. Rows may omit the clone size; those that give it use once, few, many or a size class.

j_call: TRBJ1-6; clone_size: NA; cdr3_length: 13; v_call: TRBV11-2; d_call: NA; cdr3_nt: TGTGCCAGCAGCTTAGAGGGGGGGCAAAACCTCCACTTT; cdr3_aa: CASSLEGGQNLHF
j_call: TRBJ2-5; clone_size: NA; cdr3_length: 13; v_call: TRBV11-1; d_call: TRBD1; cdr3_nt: TGTGCCAGCAGCCGGGACAGGGCGGAGACCCAGTACTTC; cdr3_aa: CASSRDRAETQYF
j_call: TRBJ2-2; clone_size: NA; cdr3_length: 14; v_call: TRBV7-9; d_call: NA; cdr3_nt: TGTGCCAGCAGCGACAGGACTGGCACCGGGGAGCTGTTTTTT; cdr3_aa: CASSDRTGTGELFF
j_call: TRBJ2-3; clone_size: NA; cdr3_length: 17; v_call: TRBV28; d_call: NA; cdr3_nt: TGTGCCACGATACTGAACAGCGGGCTCCTTAGCACAGATACGCAGTATTTT; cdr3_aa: CATILNSGLLSTDTQYF
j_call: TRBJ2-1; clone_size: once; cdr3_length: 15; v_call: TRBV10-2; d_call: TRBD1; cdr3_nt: TGCGCCAGCAGTGATGGGGACAGCGTTTGGGATGAGCAGTTCTTC; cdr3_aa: CASSDGDSVWDEQFF
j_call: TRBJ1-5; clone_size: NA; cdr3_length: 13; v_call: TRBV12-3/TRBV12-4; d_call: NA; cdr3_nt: TGTGCCAGCAGTTTGAGATTTGTCCGGCCCCAGCATTTT; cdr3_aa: CASSLRFVRPQHF
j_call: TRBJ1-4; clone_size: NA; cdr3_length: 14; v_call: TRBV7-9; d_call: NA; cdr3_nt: TGTGCCAGCACCCCTCCGCGGACTAATGAAAAACTGTTTTTT; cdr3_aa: CASTPPRTNEKLFF
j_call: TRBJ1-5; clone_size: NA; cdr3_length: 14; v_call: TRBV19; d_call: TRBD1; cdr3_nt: TGTGCCAGTAAAAGGACAGGGGTCGATCAGCCCCAGCATTTT; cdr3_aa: CASKRTGVDQPQHF
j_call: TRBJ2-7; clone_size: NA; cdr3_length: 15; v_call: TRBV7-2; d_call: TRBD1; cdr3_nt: TGTGCCAGCAGCTTAGGGGGGACAGGGGCGGGAGAGCAGTACTTC; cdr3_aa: CASSLGGTGAGEQYF
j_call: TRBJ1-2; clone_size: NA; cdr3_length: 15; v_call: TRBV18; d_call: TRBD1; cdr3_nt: TGTGCCAGCTCACCACCGGGACAGGGTCACTATGGCTACACCTTC; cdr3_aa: CASSPPGQGHYGYTF
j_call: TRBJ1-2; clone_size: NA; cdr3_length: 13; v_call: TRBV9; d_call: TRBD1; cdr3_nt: TGTGCCAGCAGCCCGGGACAGATCGATGGCTACACCTTC; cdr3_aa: CASSPGQIDGYTF
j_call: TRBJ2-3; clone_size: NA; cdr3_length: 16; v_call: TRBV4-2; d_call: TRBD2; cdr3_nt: TGTGCCAGCAGTCCTAGCGGGAGTAGTGGCACAGATACGCAGTATTTT; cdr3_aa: CASSPSGSSGTDTQYF
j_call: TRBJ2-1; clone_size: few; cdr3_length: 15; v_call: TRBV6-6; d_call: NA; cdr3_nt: TGTGCCAGCAGTTACTCGACTGGCAGTTACAATGAGCAGTTCTTC; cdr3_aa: CASSYSTGSYNEQFF
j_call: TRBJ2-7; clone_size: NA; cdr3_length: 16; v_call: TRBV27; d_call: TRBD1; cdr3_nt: TGTGCCAGCAGCATGCGAGGGACAGGGAGAGGCTACGAGCAGTACTTC; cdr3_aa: CASSMRGTGRGYEQYF
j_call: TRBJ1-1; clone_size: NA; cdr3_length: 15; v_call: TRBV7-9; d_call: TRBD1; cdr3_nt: TGTGCCAGCAGCAGATACGGACAGGGGAACACTGAAGCTTTCTTT; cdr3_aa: CASSRYGQGNTEAFF
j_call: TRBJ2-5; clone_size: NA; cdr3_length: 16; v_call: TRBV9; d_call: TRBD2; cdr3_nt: TGTGCCAGCAGCGTAGATACGGGGGGGCGGCAGGAGACCCAGTACTTC; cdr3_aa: CASSVDTGGRQETQYF
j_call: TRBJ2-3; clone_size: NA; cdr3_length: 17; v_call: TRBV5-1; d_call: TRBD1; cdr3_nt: TGCGCCAGCAGCTTGGCCAACCGGGACAGGGGCACAGATACGCAGTATTTT; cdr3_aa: CASSLANRDRGTDTQYF